The subject of this entry is one T cell receptor beta chain. The antigen it binds to is not known. At one of its ends the junction is not consistent with the germline gene, which may arise from a read error. The time point label, read with the paper, signifies: after preoperative PTX-NDP chemotherapy. Paclitaxel-nedaplatin was administered to patients as preoperative chemotherapy before surgery. The receptor library was made with PCR. The instrument given in TCRdb is HiSeq X Ten. High-throughput sequencing was used to characterize the TCR repertoires. TCRdb took the public reads, trimmed them with fastp at Q25, ran MiXCR for clone calling and kept in-frame beta chains. Rows are combined by CDR3 protein, so each entry shows the most common genes and DNA. The sample table lists roughly 10,000 distinct CDR3 sequences, about 45% of them with a count of one. The ten top clones hold approximately 15% of the sample.

The CDR3 covers 15 residues, taking in both the cysteine and the phenylalanine. The CDR3 DNA has 45 bases and is translated from base 1. The germline V gene gives CDR1 as SGHNT and CDR2 as YENEEA. This entry is derived from a study of esophageal squamous cell carcinoma under preoperative chemotherapy (dated by TCRdb to between 2017 and 2018). About the full investigation: In the study, TCR repertoires were profiled in both peripheral blood T cells and tumor-infiltrating lymphocytes. Repertoires from samples taken before paclitaxel-nedaplatin therapy were compared with repertoires from samples taken after paclitaxel-nedaplatin therapy. The cohort comprised about 5 patients with primary esophageal squamous cell carcinoma. The study examined the effect of paclitaxel-nedaplatin chemotherapy on T-cell receptor repertoires in patients with esophageal squamous cell carcinoma.

Study-level results and caveats: Post-treatment tumor-infiltrating lymphocytes appeared partly derived from peripheral T cells migrating into the tumor, not solely from local clonal changes. The cohort was small, with only a few patients with esophageal squamous cell carcinoma analyzed. Paclitaxel-nedaplatin therapy induced immediate and substantial clonotype frequency changes, with contraction more likely among abundant clones than amplification. After chemotherapy, TCR diversity rose significantly in peripheral T cells, but this increase was not seen in tumor-infiltrating lymphocytes.

This sample was obtained from a patient given preoperative chemotherapy. The chain was built from TRBV11-3 and TRBJ1-6; D gene: possibly TRBD1, on 6 matching bases. The origin of this receptor is a human donor with esophageal squamous cell carcinoma. The donor label of this sample is uncertain. The CDR3 corresponds to CASNSRDTVLDEQYF. The bases read TGTGCCAGCAACTCCCGGGACACGGTTCTGGACGAGCAGTACTTT.